This is a list of T cell receptor beta chains from one sample in a study of cytomegalovirus exposure and HLA in healthy donors. Profiling relied on immunoSEQ multiplex PCR, and the TCRdb table lists in-frame clones only, not all of them. The top ten clones hold around 6.5% of a sample with about 150,000 clones, 79% of them seen once. Sequencing was performed on PBMCs. The origin of the receptors is a man aged 45-65 years in good health and CMV-seropositive. The CDR3 runs from the conserved cysteine through the conserved F or W. Fields, in order: V gene, D gene, J gene, clone size, CDR3 DNA, CDR3 protein. The D gene is left open where the match is weak. Clone size is not always given. Where it is, it says once, few, many or a class for expanded clones.

V: TRBV5-6; D: -; J: TRBJ1-2; size: -; DNA: TGTGCCAGCTCATGGTCGGAGGATGGCTACACCTTC; CDR3: CASSWSEDGYTF
V: TRBV11-2; D: -; J: TRBJ1-6; size: -; DNA: TGTGCCAGCGGCCCACGGGGGGTTGGTTCACCCCTCCACTTT; CDR3: CASGPRGVGSPLHF
V: TRBV28; D: -; J: TRBJ2-7; size: -; DNA: TGTGCCAGCAATCTGGGCAGCCACTACGAGCAGTACTTC; CDR3: CASNLGSHYEQYF
V: TRBV5-1; D: -; J: TRBJ1-2; size: -; DNA: TGCGCCAGCAGTTCGCTGGTCCGGCAGGGAGGACTCTATGGCTACACCTTC; CDR3: CASSSLVRQGGLYGYTF
V: TRBV6-1; D: TRBD2; J: TRBJ2-5; size: -; DNA: TGTGCCAGCAGTGAAAAACCCCAAGGACTAGCGGGAAGTAAGGCCCAGTACTTC; CDR3: CASSEKPQGLAGSKAQYF
V: TRBV9; D: TRBD2; J: TRBJ2-2; size: -; DNA: TGTGCCAGCAGCTGGACTAGCGGGATTTACACCGGGGAGCTGTTTTTT; CDR3: CASSWTSGIYTGELFF
V: TRBV10-3; D: TRBD2; J: TRBJ2-5; size: -; DNA: TGTGCCATCAGTGCAAAAGCGGGGGAAGAGACCCAGTACTTC; CDR3: CAISAKAGEETQYF
V: TRBV30; D: TRBD2; J: TRBJ2-1; size: -; DNA: TGTGCCTGGACCAATCGACTAGCGGGAGGAGACCATGAGCAGTTCTTC; CDR3: CAWTNRLAGGDHEQFF
V: TRBV5-1; D: TRBD1; J: TRBJ2-5; size: -; DNA: TGCGCCAGCAGCCCATCGCCGAGGACAGGGCAAGAGACCCAGTACTTC; CDR3: CASSPSPRTGQETQYF
V: TRBV28; D: -; J: TRBJ2-1; size: -; DNA: TGTGCCAGCAGTTTATTCGGGCTAGCGGAGCAGTTCTTC; CDR3: CASSLFGLAEQFF
V: TRBV28; D: TRBD1; J: TRBJ1-2; size: -; DNA: TGTGCCAGCAGAAATAGGGGGCGTGATGGCTACACCTTC; CDR3: CASRNRGRDGYTF
V: TRBV5-1; D: -; J: TRBJ2-7; size: few; DNA: TGCGCCAGCAGCTTGGAGGTCGCAGGGGGGTACGAGCAGTACTTC; CDR3: CASSLEVAGGYEQYF
V: TRBV7-8; D: -; J: TRBJ2-7; size: -; DNA: TGTGCCAGCAGCTCGGGGTCCGCTACGGATTTCTCCTACGAGCAGTACTTC; CDR3: CASSSGSATDFSYEQYF
V: TRBV5-4; D: -; J: TRBJ1-1; size: few; DNA: TGTGCCAGCGGGCGCGAACCCACTGAAGCTTTCTTT; CDR3: CASGREPTEAFF
V: TRBV5-5; D: -; J: TRBJ1-5; size: -; DNA: TGTGCCAGCAGCCAGCACCACAGGGGCAATCAGCCCCAGCATTTT; CDR3: CASSQHHRGNQPQHF
V: TRBV19; D: TRBD2; J: TRBJ2-1; size: -; DNA: TGTGCCAGTAGTATAGGCGGCGGGAGGTCCTACAATGAGCAGTTCTTC; CDR3: CASSIGGGRSYNEQFF
V: TRBV5-1; D: TRBD1; J: TRBJ2-7; size: -; DNA: TGCGCCAGCAGCCCTACGCCAGGACAGGGAAGCCACGAGCAGTACTTC; CDR3: CASSPTPGQGSHEQYF
V: TRBV7-9; D: -; J: TRBJ2-5; size: -; DNA: TGTGCCAGCCTACGTTCCGGGAATGGAGAGACCCAGTACTTC; CDR3: CASLRSGNGETQYF
V: TRBV6-5; D: TRBD1; J: TRBJ2-2; size: -; DNA: TGTGCCAGCAGCCCTGACAGGGGGACAGGGGAGCTGTTTTTT; CDR3: CASSPDRGTGELFF
V: TRBV2; D: TRBD2; J: TRBJ2-1; size: -; DNA: TGTGCCAGCAGGTCCGGGACTAGCTGGGGTGAGCAGTTCTTC; CDR3: CASRSGTSWGEQFF
V: TRBV6-4; D: -; J: TRBJ2-1; size: -; DNA: TGTGCCAGCAGTGACGAACATTACAATGAGCAGTTCTTC; CDR3: CASSDEHYNEQFF
V: TRBV30; D: TRBD2; J: TRBJ2-7; size: -; DNA: TGTGCCTGGAGCGTCCACCCGGCGGGGGGCGGGGGCGAGCAGTACTTC; CDR3: CAWSVHPAGGGGEQYF
V: TRBV18; D: -; J: TRBJ2-3; size: once; DNA: TGTGCCAGCTCACCAGGGCAGTCCACAGATACGCAGTATTTT; CDR3: CASSPGQSTDTQYF
V: TRBV11-2; D: -; J: TRBJ2-1; size: -; DNA: TGTGCCAGCAGCTTCTCTGCGGGTCTCTCCTACAATGAGCAGTTCTTC; CDR3: CASSFSAGLSYNEQFF
V: TRBV19; D: TRBD2; J: TRBJ2-7; size: -; DNA: TGTGCCAGTAGTATCGGGGCGGGAGGGCCTTACGAGCAGTACTTC; CDR3: CASSIGAGGPYEQYF
V: TRBV7-9; D: -; J: TRBJ1-2; size: few; DNA: TGTGCCAGCAGCTTAGTTACAGCCTATGGCGGCTACACCTTC; CDR3: CASSLVTAYGGYTF
V: TRBV5-6; D: -; J: TRBJ1-6; size: few; DNA: TGTGCCAGCAGATCCGACACGGGGGGGCATTCACCCCTCCACTTT; CDR3: CASRSDTGGHSPLHF
V: TRBV10-2; D: -; J: TRBJ2-7; size: -; DNA: TGCGCCAGCAGTATTGGGAGGAGCTCCTACGAGCAGTACTTC; CDR3: CASSIGRSSYEQYF
V: TRBV10-3; D: TRBD1; J: TRBJ2-1; size: -; DNA: TGTGCCATCAGGGACAGGGGGTACAATGAGCAGTTCTTC; CDR3: CAIRDRGYNEQFF
V: TRBV6-5; D: TRBD1; J: TRBJ2-1; size: once; DNA: TGTGCCGCCGCGGCGAGACAGGGCTTAATCCAGTTCTTC; CDR3: CAAAARQGLIQFF
V: TRBV10-3; D: TRBD1; J: TRBJ2-7; size: -; DNA: TGTGCCATTTACGGACAGGGTCTTTACGAGCAGTACTTC; CDR3: CAIYGQGLYEQYF
V: TRBV5-1; D: -; J: TRBJ1-5; size: -; DNA: TGCGCCAGCAGCTTGGATACAGGGTCTAATCAGCCCCAGCATTTT; CDR3: CASSLDTGSNQPQHF
V: TRBV30; D: TRBD1; J: TRBJ1-1; size: -; DNA: TGTGCCGGAAGCTCTCTCGGGACAGGGGAAGCTTTCTTT; CDR3: CAGSSLGTGEAFF
V: TRBV5-1; D: TRBD2; J: TRBJ2-3; size: -; DNA: TGCGCCAGCAGCTTGGGGGAGGGTGATACGCAGTATTTT; CDR3: CASSLGEGDTQYF
V: TRBV9; D: -; J: TRBJ1-2; size: few; DNA: TGTGCCAGCAGCGCGCCGCAGGGGTTTGGCTACACCTTC; CDR3: CASSAPQGFGYTF
V: TRBV28; D: -; J: TRBJ1-2; size: few; DNA: TGTGCCAGCATTACCGACGGGATGTTGGGCTACACCTTC; CDR3: CASITDGMLGYTF